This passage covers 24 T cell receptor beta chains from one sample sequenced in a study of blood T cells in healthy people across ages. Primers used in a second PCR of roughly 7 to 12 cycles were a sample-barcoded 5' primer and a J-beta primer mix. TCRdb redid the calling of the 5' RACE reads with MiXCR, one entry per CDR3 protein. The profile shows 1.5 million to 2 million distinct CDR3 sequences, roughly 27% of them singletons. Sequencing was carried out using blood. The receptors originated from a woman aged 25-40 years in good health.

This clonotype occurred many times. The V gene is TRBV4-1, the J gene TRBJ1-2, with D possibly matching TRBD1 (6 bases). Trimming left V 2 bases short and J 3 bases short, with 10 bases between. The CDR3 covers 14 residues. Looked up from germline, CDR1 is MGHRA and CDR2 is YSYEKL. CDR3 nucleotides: TGCGCCAGCAGCCAATCCTCAGGGGACTATGGCTACACCTTC. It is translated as CASSQSSGDYGYTF.

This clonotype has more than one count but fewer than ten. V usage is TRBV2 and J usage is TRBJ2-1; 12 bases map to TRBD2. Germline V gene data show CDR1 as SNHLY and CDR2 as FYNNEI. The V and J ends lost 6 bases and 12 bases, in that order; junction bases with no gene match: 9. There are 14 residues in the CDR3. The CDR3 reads CASRPGLAGLMQFF. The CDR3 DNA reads TGTGCCAGCAGGCCGGGACTAGCGGGCCTAATGCAGTTCTTC.

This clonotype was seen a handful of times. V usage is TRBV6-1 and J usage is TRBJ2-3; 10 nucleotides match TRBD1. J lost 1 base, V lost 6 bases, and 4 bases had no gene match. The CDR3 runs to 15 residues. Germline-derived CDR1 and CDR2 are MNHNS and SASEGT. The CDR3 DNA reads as TGTGCCAGCAGAGGGACAGGGGCCGGCACAGATACGCAGTATTTT. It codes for CASRGTGAGTDTQYF.

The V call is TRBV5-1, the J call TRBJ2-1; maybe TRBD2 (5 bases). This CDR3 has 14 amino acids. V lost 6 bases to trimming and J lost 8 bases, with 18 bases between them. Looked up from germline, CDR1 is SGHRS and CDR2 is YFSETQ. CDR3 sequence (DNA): TGCGCCAGCAAGCAAGGGAGACCCATCGATGAGCAGTTCTTC. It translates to CASKQGRPIDEQFF.

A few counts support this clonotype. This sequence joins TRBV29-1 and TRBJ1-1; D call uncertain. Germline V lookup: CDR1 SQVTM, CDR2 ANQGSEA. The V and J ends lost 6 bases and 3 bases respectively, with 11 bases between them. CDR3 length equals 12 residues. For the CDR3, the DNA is TGCAGCGTAGGAGGTCCCGACACTGAAGCTTTCTTT. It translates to CSVGGPDTEAFF.

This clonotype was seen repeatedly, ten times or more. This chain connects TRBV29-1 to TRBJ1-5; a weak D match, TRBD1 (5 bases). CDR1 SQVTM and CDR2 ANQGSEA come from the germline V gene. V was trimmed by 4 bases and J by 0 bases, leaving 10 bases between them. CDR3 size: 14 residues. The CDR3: CSVAGSNSNQPQHF. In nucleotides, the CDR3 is TGCAGCGTTGCAGGGTCCAATAGCAATCAGCCCCAGCATTTT.

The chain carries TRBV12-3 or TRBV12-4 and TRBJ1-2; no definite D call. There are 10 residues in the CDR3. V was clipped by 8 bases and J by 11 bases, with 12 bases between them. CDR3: CASALGSYTF. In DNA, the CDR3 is TGTGCCAGCGCCTTAGGCAGTTACACCTTC.

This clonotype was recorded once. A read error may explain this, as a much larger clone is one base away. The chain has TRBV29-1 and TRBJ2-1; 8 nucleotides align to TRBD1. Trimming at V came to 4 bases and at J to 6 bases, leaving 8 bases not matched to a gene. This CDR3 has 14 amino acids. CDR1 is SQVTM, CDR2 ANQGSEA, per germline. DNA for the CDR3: TGCAGCGTTGGAGGACAGGGAAGTATCAATGAGCAGTTCTTC. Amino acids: CSVGGQGSINEQFF.

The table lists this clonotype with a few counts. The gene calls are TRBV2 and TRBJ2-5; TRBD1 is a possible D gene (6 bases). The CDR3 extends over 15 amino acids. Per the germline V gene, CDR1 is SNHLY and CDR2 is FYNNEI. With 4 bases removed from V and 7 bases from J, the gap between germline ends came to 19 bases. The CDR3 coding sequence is TGTGCCAGCAGTGGAGGTGGGGGCGGTCGGGTGACCCAGTACTTC. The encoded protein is CASSGGGGGRVTQYF. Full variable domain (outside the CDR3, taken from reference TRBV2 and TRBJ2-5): EPEVTQTPSHQVTQMGQEVILRCVPISNHLYFYWYRQILGQKVEFLVSFYNNEISEKSEIFDDQFSVERPDGSNFTLKIRSTKLEDSAMYFCASSGGGGGRVTQYFGPGTRLLVL.

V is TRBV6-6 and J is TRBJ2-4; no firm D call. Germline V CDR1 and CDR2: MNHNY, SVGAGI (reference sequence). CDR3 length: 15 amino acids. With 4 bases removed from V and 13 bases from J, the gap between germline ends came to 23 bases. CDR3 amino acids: CASSSSGDSHNEQYF. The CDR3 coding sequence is TGTGCCAGCAGTTCCTCCGGCGACTCCCACAATGAGCAGTACTTC.

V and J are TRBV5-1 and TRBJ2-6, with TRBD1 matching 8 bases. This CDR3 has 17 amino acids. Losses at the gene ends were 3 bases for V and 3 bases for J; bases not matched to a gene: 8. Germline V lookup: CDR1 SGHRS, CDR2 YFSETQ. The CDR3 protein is CASSSTGATRGANVLTF. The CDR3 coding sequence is TGCGCCAGCAGCTCGACAGGGGCCACTCGTGGGGCCAACGTCCTGACTTTC.

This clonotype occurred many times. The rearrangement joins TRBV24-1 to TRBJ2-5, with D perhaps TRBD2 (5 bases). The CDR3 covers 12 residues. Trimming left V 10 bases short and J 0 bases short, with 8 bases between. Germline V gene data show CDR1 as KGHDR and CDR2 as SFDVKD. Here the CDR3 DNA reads TGTGCCACGGGGAGCGACCAAGAGACCCAGTACTTC. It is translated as CATGSDQETQYF.

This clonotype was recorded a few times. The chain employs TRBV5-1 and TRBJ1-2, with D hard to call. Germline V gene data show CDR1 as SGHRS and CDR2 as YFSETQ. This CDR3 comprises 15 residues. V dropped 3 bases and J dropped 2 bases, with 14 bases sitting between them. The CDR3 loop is CASSSGPAENYGYTF. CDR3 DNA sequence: TGCGCCAGCAGCTCCGGGCCCGCGGAGAACTATGGCTACACCTTC.

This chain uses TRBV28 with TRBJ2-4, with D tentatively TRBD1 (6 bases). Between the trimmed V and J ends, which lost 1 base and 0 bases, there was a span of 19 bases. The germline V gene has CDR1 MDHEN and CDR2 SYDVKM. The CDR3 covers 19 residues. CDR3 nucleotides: TGTGCCAGCAGTTTATCCGGGTTTGGGCAGGGGCTAGCCAAAAACATTCAGTACTTC. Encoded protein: CASSLSGFGQGLAKNIQYF.

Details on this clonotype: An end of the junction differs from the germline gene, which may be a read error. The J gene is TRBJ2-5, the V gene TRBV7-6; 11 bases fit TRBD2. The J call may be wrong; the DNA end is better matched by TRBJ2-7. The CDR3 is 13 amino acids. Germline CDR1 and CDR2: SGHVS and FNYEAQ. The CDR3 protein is CACRSGTSGEQYF. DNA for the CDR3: TGTGCCTGCAGGTCCGGGACTAGCGGCGAGCAGTACTTC.

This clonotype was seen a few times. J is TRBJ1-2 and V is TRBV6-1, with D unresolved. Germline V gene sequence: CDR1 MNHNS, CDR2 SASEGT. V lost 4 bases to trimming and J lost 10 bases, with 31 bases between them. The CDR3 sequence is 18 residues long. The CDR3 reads CASSGLPLILALHRDYTF. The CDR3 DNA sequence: TGTGCCAGCAGTGGCCTCCCCTTGATTTTGGCCCTCCACAGAGACTACACCTTC.

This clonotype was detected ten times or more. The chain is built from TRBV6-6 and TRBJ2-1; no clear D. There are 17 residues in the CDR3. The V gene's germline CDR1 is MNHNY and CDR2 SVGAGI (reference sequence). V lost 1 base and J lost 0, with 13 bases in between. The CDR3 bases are TGTGCCAGCAGTTACTTGGGTCTTCTGAGCTCCTACAATGAGCAGTTCTTC. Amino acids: CASSYLGLLSSYNEQFF.

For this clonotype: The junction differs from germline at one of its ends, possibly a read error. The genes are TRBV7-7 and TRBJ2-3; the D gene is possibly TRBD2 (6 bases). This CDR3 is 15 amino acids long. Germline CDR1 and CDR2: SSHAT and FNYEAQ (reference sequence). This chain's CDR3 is CASSPTGTFTDTQYF. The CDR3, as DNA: TGTGCTAGCAGTCCTACCGGGACTTTCACAGATACGCAGTATTTT.

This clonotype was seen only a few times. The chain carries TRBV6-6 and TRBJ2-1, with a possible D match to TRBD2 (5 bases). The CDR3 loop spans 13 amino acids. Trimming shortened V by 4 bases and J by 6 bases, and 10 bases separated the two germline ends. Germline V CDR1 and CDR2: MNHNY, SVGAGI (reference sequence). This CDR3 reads CASSSERFNEQFF. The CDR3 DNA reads TGTGCCAGCAGTTCGGAGCGGTTCAATGAGCAGTTCTTC.

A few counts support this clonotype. The CDR3, as DNA: TGCGCCAGCAGCGGGACACTAGGTGAAAAAGCTAATGAAAAACTGTTTTTT. It is translated as CASSGTLGEKANEKLFF. V usage is TRBV5-1 and J usage is TRBJ1-4; perhaps TRBD1 as D (6 bases). The CDR3 totals 17 residues. The V end lost 4 bases, the J end lost 3 bases, and 19 bases lay between the germline ends. Germline V gives CDR1 SGHRS, CDR2 YFSETQ.

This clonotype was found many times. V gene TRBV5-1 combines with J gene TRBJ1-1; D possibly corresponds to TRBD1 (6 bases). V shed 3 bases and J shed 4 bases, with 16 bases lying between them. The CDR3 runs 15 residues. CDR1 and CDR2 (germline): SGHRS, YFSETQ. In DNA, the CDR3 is TGCGCCAGCAGCTACTCGGGGGGCCAGAGCACTGAAGCTTTCTTT. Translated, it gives CASSYSGGQSTEAFF.

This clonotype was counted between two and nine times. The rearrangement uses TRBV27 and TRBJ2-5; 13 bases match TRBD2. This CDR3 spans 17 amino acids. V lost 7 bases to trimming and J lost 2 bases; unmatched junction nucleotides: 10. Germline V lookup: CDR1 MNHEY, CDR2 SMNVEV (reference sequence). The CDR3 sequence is CASILQGTSGDQETQYF. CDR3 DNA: TGTGCCAGCATCCTACAGGGGACTAGCGGGGATCAAGAGACCCAGTACTTC.

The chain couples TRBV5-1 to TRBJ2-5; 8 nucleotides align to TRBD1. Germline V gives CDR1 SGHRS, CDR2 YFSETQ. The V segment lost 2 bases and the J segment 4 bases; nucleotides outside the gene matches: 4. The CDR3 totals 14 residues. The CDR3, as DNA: TGCGCCAGCAGCTTCGCTACAGGGGGAGAGACCCAGTACTTC. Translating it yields CASSFATGGETQYF.

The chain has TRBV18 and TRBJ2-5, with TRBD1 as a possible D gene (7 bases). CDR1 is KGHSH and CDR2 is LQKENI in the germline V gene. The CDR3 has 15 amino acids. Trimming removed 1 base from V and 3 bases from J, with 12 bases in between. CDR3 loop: CASSPRRGREETQYF. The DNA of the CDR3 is TGTGCCAGCTCACCACGGAGGGGGCGAGAAGAGACCCAGTACTTC.